This is a list of T cell receptor beta chains from one sample in a study of spatial heterogeneity in lung cancer. From the 5' RACE reads, TCRdb called clonotypes with MiXCR, one entry per CDR3 protein. The sample records 20,000 to 30,000 distinct CDR3 sequences, less than 5.5% being singletons. The sequenced sample was PBMCs, obtained at surgery. The receptors stem from a male donor with early-stage non-small cell lung cancer. The conserved cysteine and the conserved F or W are not part of the CDR3 here. A D gene is named only where the DNA matches it firmly.

v_gene	d_gene	j_gene	CDR3aa
TRBV24-1	.	TRBJ1-5	ATSDSRLNQPQH
TRBV11-2	TRBD1	TRBJ2-7	ASSLNGQGYEQY
TRBV20-1	.	TRBJ1-5	SWGPLWGNQPQH
TRBV7-3	.	TRBJ1-2	ASSSTGDYGYT
TRBV6-2/TRBV6-3	.	TRBJ2-1	ASNLLQGNEQF
TRBV9	.	TRBJ2-2	ASSERGMVTGELF
TRBV5-1	.	TRBJ2-7	ASRNLRGAREQY
TRBV6-5	.	TRBJ2-1	ASSDRANEQF
TRBV20-1	TRBD1	TRBJ2-3	SAVAGGVLDTQY
TRBV11-2	TRBD1	TRBJ1-2	ASSGTGSGQNYGYT
TRBV3-1	TRBD2	TRBJ2-6	ASSKAGEPGANVLT
TRBV20-1	.	TRBJ2-2	SARDPWGPANTGELF
TRBV30	TRBD2	TRBJ2-1	AWSELAGLMASYNEQF
TRBV7-2	.	TRBJ2-7	ASSLERKRQY
TRBV29-1	.	TRBJ1-1	SVGQAKGPRTEAF
TRBV5-1	.	TRBJ1-4	ASSPLATNEKLF
TRBV6-5	.	TRBJ2-5	ASSFNLQGLGETQY
TRBV5-1	TRBD2	TRBJ2-3	ASSAGTSGVTDTQY
TRBV7-2	.	TRBJ2-7	ASSLLYEQY
TRBV10-2	TRBD1	TRBJ2-5	ASRGPGQQETQY
TRBV2	TRBD2	TRBJ2-7	ASAGGRSSYEQY
TRBV11-2	.	TRBJ2-5	ASSRQTPPGETQY
TRBV28	.	TRBJ2-5	ASSLVIRAVPSRTQY
TRBV7-9	.	TRBJ2-3	ASSLSADTQY
TRBV29-1	TRBD1	TRBJ1-1	SGEGQGGSMNTEAF
TRBV24-1	TRBD2	TRBJ2-1	ATEAGGRGSNEQF
TRBV4-1	.	TRBJ1-4	ASSRDSFYGEKLF
TRBV10-1	TRBD1	TRBJ2-1	ASSGVKGALYNEQF
TRBV11-1	TRBD1	TRBJ1-4	ASSYGQGTTNEKLF
TRBV5-5	TRBD2	TRBJ2-3	ASSWGLAGGMDTQY
TRBV7-9	.	TRBJ1-2	ASSRGGGQSYGYT
TRBV6-5	TRBD2	TRBJ2-7	ASSYSNLAGGGYEQY
TRBV7-8	.	TRBJ1-5	ASSPRKNSNQPQH
TRBV28	.	TRBJ2-7	ASTSGVSYEQY
TRBV7-9	.	TRBJ2-1	ASSSKGPTAEQF
TRBV6-2/TRBV6-3	TRBD1	TRBJ2-6	ASREGQGFHSGANVLT
TRBV20-1	TRBD2	TRBJ2-3	SARSTSGTPDTQY
TRBV28	.	TRBJ2-7	ASSLQGYRYEQY
TRBV28	.	TRBJ2-6	ASAGMVHTGANVLT
TRBV19	TRBD1	TRBJ2-2	ASSTRTGGNTGELF
TRBV7-2	.	TRBJ2-1	ASSLQGSAYNEQF
TRBV10-3	.	TRBJ2-1	AISESGSAPPGNEQF
TRBV3-1	.	TRBJ1-6	ASNVLGSPLH
TRBV27	.	TRBJ1-1	ASSLSRQARAF
TRBV5-1	.	TRBJ1-6	ASSLLQSSYNSPLH
TRBV7-8	.	TRBJ2-2	ASSLGPVSGELF
TRBV7-2	TRBD2	TRBJ2-5	ASTEYSGVQETQY
TRBV3-1	TRBD2	TRBJ2-1	ASTRRLAGTYNEQF
TRBV10-3	.	TRBJ1-5	AISRQYDQPQH
TRBV28	.	TRBJ1-6	ASRDTRYNSPLH